The next 8 T cell receptor beta chains were all read from a single sample in a study of blood T cell repertoires in COVID-19. Using immunoSEQ multiplex PCR, the repertoire was profiled, and TCRdb retains in-frame clones only, with some absent. The data contain about 54,000 clones, 85% to 90% of them singletons. The sequenced material came from peripheral blood. These receptors were collected from a man between 35 and 55 years old with active COVID-19.

As for this clone: A read error may produce the germline difference seen at one junction end. V and J are TRBV4-1 and TRBJ2-3, with D maybe TRBD2 (6 bases). CDR3 length: 14 amino acids. The V gene's germline CDR1 is MGHRA and CDR2 YSYEKL. CDR3 in amino acids: CASSQGRATGTQYF. The CDR3 DNA is TGCGCCAGCAGCCAAGGGAGGGCAACAGGTACGCAGTATTTT.

The chain has TRBV4-2 and TRBJ2-1, with 10 bases matching TRBD2. The CDR3 loop spans 17 amino acids. Per germline, CDR1 LGHNA and CDR2 YNFKEQ. With 0 bases clipped from V and 4 bases from J, the junction kept 6 bases outside the gene matches. The DNA of the CDR3 is TGTGCCAGCAGCCAAGATGTAGCGGGAGGCCCTTACAATGAGCAGTTCTTC. The encoded protein is CASSQDVAGGPYNEQFF.

V and J are TRBV10-3 and TRBJ2-7, with D perhaps TRBD1 (6 bases). Between the trimmed V and J ends, which lost 3 bases and 6 bases, there was a span of 18 bases. The CDR3 totals 15 residues. Germline CDR1 is ENHRY and CDR2 is SYGVKD. The CDR3 nucleotides read TGTGCCATCAGTGAAAGGGACAAGGGTGAGCGCGAGCAGTACTTC. Translating gives CAISERDKGEREQYF.

The J gene is TRBJ2-5, the V gene TRBV27; D call uncertain. CDR3 length equals 17 residues. From germline, CDR1 is MNHEY and CDR2 SMNVEV (reference sequence). V was trimmed by 6 bases and J by 2 bases, leaving 22 bases between them. Written as DNA, the CDR3 is TGTGCCAGCAGCAAACTGGGCCCGCACCCGAATCAAGAGACCCAGTACTTC. Amino acid sequence: CASSKLGPHPNQETQYF.

This sequence joins TRBV7-8 and TRBJ2-3; 9 bases align to TRBD2. V lost 5 bases and J lost 2; bases outside the gene matches: 5. Germline CDR1 and CDR2: SGHVS and FQNEAQ. The CDR3 totals 15 residues. CDR3 in amino acids: CASSPPSGDTDTQYF. The CDR3 coding sequence is TGTGCCAGCAGCCCGCCTAGCGGGGACACAGATACGCAGTATTTT.

The chain has TRBV11-2 and TRBJ2-7; tentative D call: TRBD1 (5 bases). This CDR3 comprises 13 residues. V gave up 1 base and J gave up 5 bases, with 9 bases separating them. Germline loops: CDR1 SGHAT, CDR2 FQNNGV. CDR3 bases: TGTGCCAGCAGCTTAGCAGGGTTCCACGAGCAGTACTTC. Protein product: CASSLAGFHEQYF.

This clone was seen only a few times. This chain joins TRBV3-1 (or the pseudogene TRBV3-2) and TRBJ2-3; 9 nucleotides match TRBD1. This CDR3 has 15 amino acids. V shed 4 bases, J shed 2 bases, and the junction held 4 bases outside the gene matches. Germline V lookup: CDR1 LGHDT, CDR2 YNNKEL (reference sequence). The CDR3 region has the DNA TGTGCCAGCAGCCCGGGACAGGGATACACAGATACGCAGTATTTT. This sequence encodes CASSPGQGYTDTQYF.

The chain links TRBV19 to TRBJ2-5; possible D gene TRBD2, 5 bases. V lost 9 bases and J 5 bases, leaving 13 bases between the germline ends. The CDR3 is 12 amino acids. The germline gives CDR1 LNHDA, CDR2 SQIVND (reference sequence). CDR3 coding DNA: TGTGCCAGAGACTACCAAGGGGAGACCCAGTACTTC. It encodes CARDYQGETQYF.